This TCR beta chain was identified during a study of blood T cell repertoires in COVID-19. Data came from immunoSEQ multiplex PCR; TCRdb stores just in-frame clones and leaves some out. Of about 190,000 clones listed, 84% are singletons. V shed 1 base and J 3 bases; nucleotides not matched to a gene: 6. The CDR3 consists of 17 residues. Per germline, CDR1 MNHNS and CDR2 SASEGT. The chain carries TRBV6-1 and TRBJ2-3; TRBD2 aligns across 11 bases. This sequence originates from a woman aged 70 to 79 with active or convalescent COVID-19. Sequenced input: peripheral blood. The CDR3 bases are TGTGCCAGCAGTGAAGTGGGGCCTAGCGGGAGGACAGATACGCAGTATTTT. It translates to CASSEVGPSGRTDTQYF.